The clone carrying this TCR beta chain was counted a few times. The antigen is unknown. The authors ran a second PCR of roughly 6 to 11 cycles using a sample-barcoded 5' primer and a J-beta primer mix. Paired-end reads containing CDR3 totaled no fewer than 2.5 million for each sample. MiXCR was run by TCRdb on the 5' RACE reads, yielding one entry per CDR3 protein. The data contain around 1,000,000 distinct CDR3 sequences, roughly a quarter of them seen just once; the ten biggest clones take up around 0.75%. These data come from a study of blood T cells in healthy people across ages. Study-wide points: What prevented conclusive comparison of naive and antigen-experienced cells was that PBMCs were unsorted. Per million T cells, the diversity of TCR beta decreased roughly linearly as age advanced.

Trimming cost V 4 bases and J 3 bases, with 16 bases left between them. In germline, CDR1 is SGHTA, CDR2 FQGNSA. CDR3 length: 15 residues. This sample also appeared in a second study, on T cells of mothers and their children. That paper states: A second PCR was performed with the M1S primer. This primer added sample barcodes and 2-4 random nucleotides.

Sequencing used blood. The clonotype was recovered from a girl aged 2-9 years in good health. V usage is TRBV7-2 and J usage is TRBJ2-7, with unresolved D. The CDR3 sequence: CASSSASTGIYEQYF. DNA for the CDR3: TGTGCCAGCAGCTCCGCCTCGACTGGGATCTACGAGCAGTACTTC.